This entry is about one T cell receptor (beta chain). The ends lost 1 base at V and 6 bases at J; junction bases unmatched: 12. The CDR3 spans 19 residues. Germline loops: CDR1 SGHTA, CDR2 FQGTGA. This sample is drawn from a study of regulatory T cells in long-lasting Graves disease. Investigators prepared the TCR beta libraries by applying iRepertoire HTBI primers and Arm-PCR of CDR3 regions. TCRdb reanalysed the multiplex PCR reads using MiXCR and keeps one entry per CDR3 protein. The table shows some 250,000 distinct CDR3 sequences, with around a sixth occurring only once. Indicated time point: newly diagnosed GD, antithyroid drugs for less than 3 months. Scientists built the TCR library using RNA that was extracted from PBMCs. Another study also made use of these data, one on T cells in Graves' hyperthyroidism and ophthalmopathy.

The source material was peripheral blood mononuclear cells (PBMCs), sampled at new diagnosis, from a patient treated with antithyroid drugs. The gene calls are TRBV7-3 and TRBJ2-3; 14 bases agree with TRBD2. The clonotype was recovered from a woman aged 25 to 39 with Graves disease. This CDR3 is CASSLKSGLAGGLPDTQYF. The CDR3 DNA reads TGTGCCAGCAGCTTAAAGAGCGGACTAGCGGGGGGTCTTCCGGATACGCAGTATTTT.